The next 8 T cell receptor beta chains were all read from a single sample in a study of cytomegalovirus exposure and HLA in healthy donors. PCR amplification relied on 60 Vbeta primers (plus 13 Jbeta primers). Repertoires were generated with immunoSEQ multiplex PCR, while TCRdb's copy carries only in-frame clones and drops some. Its table records approximately 140,000 clones. Sample: PBMCs. The receptors here all came from a woman aged 45-60 years in good health and CMV-seronegative.

The gene calls are TRBV4-3 and TRBJ1-1; D unresolved. Germline-derived CDR1 and CDR2 are LGHNA and YSLEER. Trimming left V 0 bases short and J 5 bases short, with 7 bases between. The CDR3 has 13 residues. CDR3 protein: CASSQEVETEAFF. The CDR3 nucleotides are TGCGCCAGCAGCCAAGAAGTGGAGACTGAAGCTTTCTTT.

The chain has TRBV9 and TRBJ2-5; no clear D. Trimming cost V 4 bases and J 1 base, with 11 bases left between them. Germline V CDR1 and CDR2: SGDLS, YYNGEE. The CDR3 has 14 amino acids. The CDR3 DNA reads TGTGCCAGCAGCAAACAGAATTTCCAAGAGACCCAGTACTTC. Its protein is CASSKQNFQETQYF. Full variable domain (remainder filled in from reference TRBV9 and TRBJ2-5): DSGVTQTPKHLITATGQRVTLRCSPRSGDLSVYWYQQSLDQGLQFLIQYYNGEERAKGNILERFSAQQFPDLHSELNLSSLELGDSALYFCASSKQNFQETQYFGPGTRLLVL.

CDR3 coding DNA: TGTGCCAGCAGCTTGACGGTGGGCAACTATGGCTACACCTTC. Translated, it gives CASSLTVGNYGYTF. The gene calls are TRBV7-8 and TRBJ1-2; D is ambiguous. The CDR3 consists of 14 residues. CDR1 and CDR2 from the germline V gene are SGHVS and FQNEAQ. V was shortened by 3 bases and J by 2 bases, with 10 bases between the two germline ends.

J is TRBJ2-5 and V is TRBV4-1; 7 nucleotides align to TRBD2. Trimming removed 4 bases from V and 9 bases from J; junction bases left unmatched: 20. The CDR3 has 17 amino acids. Germline CDR1 is MGHRA and CDR2 is YSYEKL. The DNA for the CDR3 is TGCGCCAGCAGCCTACGGGGGAGCGGGGCCCAGATGGGCTCCCAGTACTTC. This sequence encodes CASSLRGSGAQMGSQYF.

The chain couples TRBV7-9 to TRBJ2-7; the match to TRBD1 covers 8 bases. Germline CDR1 and CDR2: SEHNR and FQNEAQ (reference sequence). The CDR3 loop spans 14 amino acids. The V segment lost 4 bases and the J segment 7 bases; nucleotides outside the gene matches: 9. The CDR3 spells CASSSRDRPLEQYF. The DNA for the CDR3 is TGTGCCAGCAGCTCCCGGGACAGGCCCCTTGAGCAGTACTTC.

V usage is TRBV19 and J usage is TRBJ1-2, with unresolved D. This CDR3 contains 15 residues. Looked up from germline, CDR1 is LNHDA and CDR2 is SQIVND (reference sequence). Between the trimmed V and J ends, which lost 0 bases and 4 bases, there was a span of 12 bases. CDR3 region: CASSIDHEGTYGYTF. CDR3 sequence (DNA): TGTGCCAGTAGTATAGATCATGAGGGAACCTATGGCTACACCTTC.

The CDR3 region is CASSLFSGGNEKLFF. CDR3 DNA: TGCGCCAGCAGCTTGTTTTCGGGGGGGAACGAAAAACTGTTTTTT. This chain connects TRBV5-1 to TRBJ1-4, with D possibly TRBD1 on 5 matching bases. Looked up from germline, CDR1 is SGHRS and CDR2 is YFSETQ. The germline V and J ends were trimmed by 1 base and 8 bases, with 15 bases remaining between them. The CDR3 loop spans 15 amino acids.

The chain joins TRBV6-1 to TRBJ2-3; D is unresolved. The CDR3 is made up of 14 amino acids. Germline CDR1 and CDR2: MNHNS and SASEGT. The V and J ends lost 3 bases and 3 bases respectively, with 10 bases between them. The CDR3 protein is CASSDGARTDTQYF. The CDR3 nucleotides are TGTGCCAGCAGTGATGGAGCAAGAACAGATACGCAGTATTTT.